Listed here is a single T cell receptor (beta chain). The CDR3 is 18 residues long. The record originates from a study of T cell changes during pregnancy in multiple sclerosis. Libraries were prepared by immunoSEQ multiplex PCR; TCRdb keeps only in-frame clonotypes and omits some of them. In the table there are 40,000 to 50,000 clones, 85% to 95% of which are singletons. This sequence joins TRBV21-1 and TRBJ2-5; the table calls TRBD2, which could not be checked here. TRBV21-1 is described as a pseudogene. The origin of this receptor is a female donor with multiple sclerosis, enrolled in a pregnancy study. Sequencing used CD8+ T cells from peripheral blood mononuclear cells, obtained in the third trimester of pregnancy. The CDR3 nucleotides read TGTGCCAGCAGCAAAGCACGTCGGGCGGGGGAGTCCCAAGAGACCCAGTACTTC. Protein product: CASSKARRAGESQETQYF.